The 9 T cell receptor beta chains reported below all come from one sample, sequenced in a study of T cells after yellow fever vaccination. TCRdb recomputed calls from the 5' RACE reads with MiXCR, one row per CDR3 protein. This sample has around 260,000 distinct CDR3 sequences; roughly 5.2% occur once, and the top ten carry less than 3.5%. The material sequenced was CD4+ T cells sorted from PBMCs, taken on the day of the yellow fever booster vaccination. Source of these receptors: a man aged 18 to 30 who received the YFV17D yellow fever vaccine.

This clonotype appeared many times. The chain has TRBV7-2 and TRBJ2-5, with D maybe TRBD2 (5 bases). Germline lookup yields CDR1 SGHTA and CDR2 FQGNSA. There are 14 residues in the CDR3. Trimming cost V 1 base and J 6 bases, with 12 bases left between them. Written as DNA, the CDR3 is TGTGCCAGCAGCTTAGATGCCGGGGAAAAGACCCAGTACTTC. Translation: CASSLDAGEKTQYF.

This clonotype was observed a few times. The chain joins TRBV28 to TRBJ2-2, with unresolved D. The CDR3 is 13 residues long. CDR1 is MDHEN and CDR2 is SYDVKM in the germline V gene. The ends were cut back, 3 bases at V and 4 bases at J, with 6 bases in the middle. The CDR3 DNA sequence: TGTGCCAGCAGTTTCCCCATCACCGGGGAGCTGTTTTTT. It encodes CASSFPITGELFF.

This clonotype was counted between two and nine times. The chain uses TRBV12-3 or TRBV12-4 and TRBJ1-2; 8 bases line up with TRBD1. The trim removed 3 bases at V and 4 bases at J, leaving 7 bases unmatched. This CDR3 has 15 residues. CDR3 in amino acids: CASSFDRGTFYGYTF. In DNA, the CDR3 is TGTGCCAGCAGTTTTGACAGGGGCACCTTCTATGGCTACACCTTC.

The rearrangement uses TRBV18 and TRBJ2-3; 8 positions match TRBD1. This CDR3 spans 15 amino acids. Losses at the gene ends were 3 bases for V and 5 bases for J; bases not matched to a gene: 7. Germline V gives CDR1 KGHSH, CDR2 LQKENI. CDR3 bases: TGTGCCAGCTCACCGGACAGGGTACGTGGAGATACGCAGTATTTT. Translation gives CASSPDRVRGDTQYF. Filled out from reference TRBV18 and TRBJ2-3, the complete variable domain reads NAGVMQNPRHLVRRRGQEARLRCSPMKGHSHVYWYRQLPEEGLKFMVYLQKENIIDESGMPKERFSAEFPKEGPSILRIQQVVRGDSAAYFCASSPDRVRGDTQYFGPGTRLTVL.

The chain couples TRBV29-1 to TRBJ1-1, with D possibly being TRBD1 (5 bases). Trimming took off 4 bases at V and 4 bases at J, with 13 bases between the two ends. Germline CDR1 SQVTM, CDR2 ANQGSEA. The CDR3 sequence is 13 residues long. Written as DNA, the CDR3 is TGCAGCGTTGCCAGGGCCTTAGGCACTGAAGCTTTCTTT. Its protein is CSVARALGTEAFF. The variable domain in full, completed from reference TRBV29-1 and TRBJ1-1, reads SAVISQKPSRDICQRGTSLTIQCQVDSQVTMMFWYRQQPGQSLTLIATANQGSEATYESGFVIDKFPISRPNLTFSTLTVSNMSPEDSSIYLCSVARALGTEAFFGQGTRLTVV.

The V and J genes are TRBV20-1 and TRBJ2-3; either TRBD1 or TRBD2 may supply D (5 bases each). The CDR3 contains 14 residues. Germline V gene sequence: CDR1 DFQATT, CDR2 SNEGSKA (reference sequence). V dropped 1 base and J dropped 1 base, with 9 bases sitting between them. The CDR3 sequence is CSARVGTGTDTQYF. CDR3 nucleotides: TGCAGTGCTAGAGTGGGGACCGGCACAGATACGCAGTATTTT.

This clonotype was recorded a few times. The gene calls are TRBV7-2 and TRBJ1-5; 10 nucleotides align to TRBD1. The J segment lost 5 bases and the V segment lost 4 bases, leaving 5 bases of the junction unmatched. This CDR3 has 15 residues. Germline CDR1 and CDR2: SGHTA and FQGNSA. In DNA, the CDR3 is TGTGCCAGCAGCTCGGGACAGGGGCTCTATCAGCCCCAGCATTTT. Translated, it gives CASSSGQGLYQPQHF.

This clonotype was seen at least ten times. The chain combines TRBV6-5 with TRBJ2-3; 8 bases line up with TRBD1. The CDR3 runs to 14 residues. Germline V gene lookup returns CDR1 MNHEY and CDR2 SVGAGI. J gave up 3 bases and V 6 bases, and 5 bases lay outside the gene matches. Here the CDR3 DNA reads TGTGCCAGCAGCCGACACAGGGGGACAGATACGCAGTATTTT. This encodes CASSRHRGTDTQYF.

This clonotype appeared many times. The rearrangement uses TRBV6-6 and TRBJ2-7; 8 bases are a match to TRBD1. J gave up 3 bases and V 7 bases, and 11 bases lay outside the gene matches. Germline V gene data show CDR1 as MNHNY and CDR2 as SVGAGI (reference sequence). The CDR3 totals 15 residues. Here the CDR3 reads CASTGSGQGFYEQYF. DNA for the CDR3: TGTGCCAGCACCGGTTCCGGACAGGGATTCTACGAGCAGTACTTC.